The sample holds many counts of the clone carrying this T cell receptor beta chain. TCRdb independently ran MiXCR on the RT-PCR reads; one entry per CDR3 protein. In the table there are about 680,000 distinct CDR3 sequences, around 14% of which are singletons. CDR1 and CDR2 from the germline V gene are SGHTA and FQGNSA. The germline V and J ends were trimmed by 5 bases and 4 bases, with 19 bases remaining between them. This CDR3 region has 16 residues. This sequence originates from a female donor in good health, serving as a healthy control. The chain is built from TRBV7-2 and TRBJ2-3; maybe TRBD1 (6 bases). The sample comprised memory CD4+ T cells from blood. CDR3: CASSPPRGSGADTQYF. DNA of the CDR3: TGTGCCAGCAGCCCACCCAGGGGTAGTGGGGCAGATACGCAGTATTTT.